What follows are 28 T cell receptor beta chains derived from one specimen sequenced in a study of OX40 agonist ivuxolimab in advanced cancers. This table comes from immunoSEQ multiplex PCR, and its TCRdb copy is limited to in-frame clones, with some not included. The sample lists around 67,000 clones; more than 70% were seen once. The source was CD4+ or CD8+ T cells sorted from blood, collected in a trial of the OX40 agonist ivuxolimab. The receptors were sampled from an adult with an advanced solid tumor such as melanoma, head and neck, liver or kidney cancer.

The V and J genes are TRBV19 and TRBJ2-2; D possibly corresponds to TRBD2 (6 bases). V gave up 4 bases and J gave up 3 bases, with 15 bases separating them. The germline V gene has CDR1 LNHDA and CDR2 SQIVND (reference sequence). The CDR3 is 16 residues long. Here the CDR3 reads CASSSSGRGYTGELFF. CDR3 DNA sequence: TGTGCCAGTAGTAGCAGTGGGCGGGGATACACCGGGGAGCTGTTTTTT. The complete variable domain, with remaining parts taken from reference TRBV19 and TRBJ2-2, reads DGGITQSPKYLFRKEGQNVTLSCEQNLNHDAMYWYRQDPGQGLRLIYYSQIVNDFQKGDIAEGYSVSREKKESFPLTVTSAQKNPTAFYLCASSSSGRGYTGELFFGEGSRLTVL.

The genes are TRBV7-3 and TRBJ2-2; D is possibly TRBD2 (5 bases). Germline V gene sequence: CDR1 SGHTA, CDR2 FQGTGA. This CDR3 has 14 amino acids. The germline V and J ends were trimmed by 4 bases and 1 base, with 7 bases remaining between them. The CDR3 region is CASSSGMNTGELFF. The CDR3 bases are TGTGCCAGCAGCTCCGGGATGAACACCGGGGAGCTGTTTTTT.

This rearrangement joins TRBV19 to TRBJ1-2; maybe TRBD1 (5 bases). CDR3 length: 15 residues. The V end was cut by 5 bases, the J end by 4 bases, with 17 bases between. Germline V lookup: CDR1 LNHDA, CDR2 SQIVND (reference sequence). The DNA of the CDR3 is TGTGCCAGTAGTCCCCCGGCAGGGATCCTCTATGGCTACACCTTC. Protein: CASSPPAGILYGYTF.

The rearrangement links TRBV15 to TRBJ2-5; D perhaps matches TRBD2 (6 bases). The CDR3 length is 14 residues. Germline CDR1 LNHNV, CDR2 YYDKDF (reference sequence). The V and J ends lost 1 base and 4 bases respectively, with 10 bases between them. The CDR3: CATSRVGGGETQYF. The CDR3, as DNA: TGTGCCACCAGCAGAGTGGGGGGAGGAGAGACCCAGTACTTC.

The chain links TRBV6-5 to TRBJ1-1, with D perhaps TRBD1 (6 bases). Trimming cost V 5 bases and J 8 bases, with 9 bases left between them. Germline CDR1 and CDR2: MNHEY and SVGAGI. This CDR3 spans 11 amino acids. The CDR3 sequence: CASSNDREAFF. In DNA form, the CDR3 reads TGTGCCAGCAGTAACGACAGGGAAGCTTTCTTT.

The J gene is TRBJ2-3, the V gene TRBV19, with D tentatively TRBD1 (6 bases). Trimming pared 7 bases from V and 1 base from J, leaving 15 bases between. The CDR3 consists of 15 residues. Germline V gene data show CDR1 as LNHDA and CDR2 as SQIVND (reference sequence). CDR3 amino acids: CASKEGGHGTDTQYF. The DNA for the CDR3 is TGTGCCAGTAAGGAAGGGGGTCATGGCACAGATACGCAGTATTTT.

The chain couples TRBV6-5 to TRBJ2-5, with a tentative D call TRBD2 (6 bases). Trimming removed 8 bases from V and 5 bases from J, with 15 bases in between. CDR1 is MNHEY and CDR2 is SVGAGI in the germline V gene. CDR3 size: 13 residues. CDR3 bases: TGTGCCAGCCGTAGTGCGGGGTCGGAGACCCAGTACTTC. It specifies CASRSAGSETQYF.

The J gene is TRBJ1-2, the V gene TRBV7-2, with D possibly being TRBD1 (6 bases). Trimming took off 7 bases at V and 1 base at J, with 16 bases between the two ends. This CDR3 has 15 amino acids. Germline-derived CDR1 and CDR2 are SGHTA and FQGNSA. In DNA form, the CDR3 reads TGTGCCAGCACCGGGACACGAGAGTTTAACTATGGCTACACCTTC. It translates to CASTGTREFNYGYTF.

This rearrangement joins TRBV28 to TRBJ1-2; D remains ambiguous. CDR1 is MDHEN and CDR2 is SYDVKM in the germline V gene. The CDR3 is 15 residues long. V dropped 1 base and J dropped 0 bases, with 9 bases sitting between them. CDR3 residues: CASSLLGGPNYGYTF. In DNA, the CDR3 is TGTGCCAGCAGTTTATTGGGCGGGCCTAACTATGGCTACACCTTC.

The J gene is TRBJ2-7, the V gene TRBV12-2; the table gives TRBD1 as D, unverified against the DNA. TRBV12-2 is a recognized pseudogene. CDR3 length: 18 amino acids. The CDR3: CASRFRTRNPRYSYEQYV. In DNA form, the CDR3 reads TGTGCAAGTCGCTTCCGGACACGGAACCCCCGATACTCCTACGAGCAGTACGTC.

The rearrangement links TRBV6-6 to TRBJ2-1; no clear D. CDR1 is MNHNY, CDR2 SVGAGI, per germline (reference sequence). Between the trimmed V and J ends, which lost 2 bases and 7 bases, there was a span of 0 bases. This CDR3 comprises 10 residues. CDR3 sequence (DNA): TGTGCCAGCAGTTACAATGAGCAGTTCTTC. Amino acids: CASSYNEQFF.

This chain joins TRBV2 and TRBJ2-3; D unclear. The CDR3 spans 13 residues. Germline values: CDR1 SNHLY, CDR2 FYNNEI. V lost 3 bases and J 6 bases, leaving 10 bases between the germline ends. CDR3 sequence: CASSDVPVDTQYF. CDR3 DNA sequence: TGTGCCAGCAGTGATGTGCCCGTGGATACGCAGTATTTT.

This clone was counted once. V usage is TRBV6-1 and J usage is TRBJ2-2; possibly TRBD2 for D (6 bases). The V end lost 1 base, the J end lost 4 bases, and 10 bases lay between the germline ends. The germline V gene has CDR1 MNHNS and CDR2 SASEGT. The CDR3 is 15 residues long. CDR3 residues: CASSEDLGGTGELFF. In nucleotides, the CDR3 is TGTGCCAGCAGTGAAGACCTGGGAGGCACCGGGGAGCTGTTTTTT.

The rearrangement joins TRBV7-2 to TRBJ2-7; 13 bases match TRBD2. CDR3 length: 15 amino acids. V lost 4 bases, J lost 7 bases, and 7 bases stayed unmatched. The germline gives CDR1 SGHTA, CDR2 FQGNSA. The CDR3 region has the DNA TGTGCCAGCAGCTCCGGGACTAGCGGGATCAGGGAGCAGTACTTC. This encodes CASSSGTSGIREQYF.

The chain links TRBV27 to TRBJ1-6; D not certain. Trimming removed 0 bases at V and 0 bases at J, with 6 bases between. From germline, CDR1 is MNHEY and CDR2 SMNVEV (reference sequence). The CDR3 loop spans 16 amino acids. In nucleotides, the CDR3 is TGTGCCAGCAGTTTATCTTCGAGCTCCTATAATTCACCCCTCCACTTT. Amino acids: CASSLSSSSYNSPLHF.

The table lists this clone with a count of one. CDR3 sequence: CASSTDRVRETQYF. Here the CDR3 DNA reads TGTGCCAGTAGTACTGACAGGGTTCGTGAGACCCAGTACTTC. The rearrangement links TRBV19 to TRBJ2-5; 7 nucleotides match TRBD1. CDR1 is LNHDA and CDR2 is SQIVND in the germline V gene (reference sequence). V shed 4 bases and J 5 bases; nucleotides not matched to a gene: 7. The CDR3 runs to 14 residues.

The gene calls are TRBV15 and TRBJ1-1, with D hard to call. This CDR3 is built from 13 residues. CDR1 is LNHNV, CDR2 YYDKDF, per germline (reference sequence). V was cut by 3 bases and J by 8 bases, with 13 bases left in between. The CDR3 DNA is TGTGCCACCAGCAGCGGGAAGCGGACGGAAGCTTTCTTT. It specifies CATSSGKRTEAFF.

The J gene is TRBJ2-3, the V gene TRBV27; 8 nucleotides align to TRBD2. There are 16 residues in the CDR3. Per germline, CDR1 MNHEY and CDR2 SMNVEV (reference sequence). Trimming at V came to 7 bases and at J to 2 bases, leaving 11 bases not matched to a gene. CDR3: CASKEKSGGYTDTQYF. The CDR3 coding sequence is TGTGCCAGCAAGGAGAAGAGCGGGGGTTACACAGATACGCAGTATTTT.

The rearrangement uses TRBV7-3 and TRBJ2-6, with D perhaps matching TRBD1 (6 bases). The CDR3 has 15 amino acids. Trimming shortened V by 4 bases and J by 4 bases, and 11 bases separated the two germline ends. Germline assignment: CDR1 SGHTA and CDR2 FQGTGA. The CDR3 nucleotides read TGTGCCAGCAGCTCACAGGGCATCGGGGCCAACGTCCTGACTTTC. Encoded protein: CASSSQGIGANVLTF.

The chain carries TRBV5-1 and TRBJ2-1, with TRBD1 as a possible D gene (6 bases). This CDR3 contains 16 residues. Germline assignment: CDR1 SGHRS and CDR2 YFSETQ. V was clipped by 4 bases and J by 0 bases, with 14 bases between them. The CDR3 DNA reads TGCGCCAGCAGCAAAACTGGACAGAGCTCCTACAATGAGCAGTTCTTC. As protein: CASSKTGQSSYNEQFF.

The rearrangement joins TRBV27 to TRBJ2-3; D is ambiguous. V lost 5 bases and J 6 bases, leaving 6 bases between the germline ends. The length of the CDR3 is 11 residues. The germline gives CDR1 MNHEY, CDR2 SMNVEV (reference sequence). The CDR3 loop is CASSLPDTQYF. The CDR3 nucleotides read TGTGCCAGCAGTCTCCCGGATACGCAGTATTTT.

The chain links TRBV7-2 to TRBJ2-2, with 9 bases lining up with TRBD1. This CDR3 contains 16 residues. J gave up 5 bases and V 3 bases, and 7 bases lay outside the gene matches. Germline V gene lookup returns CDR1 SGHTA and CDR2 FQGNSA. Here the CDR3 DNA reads TGTGCCAGCAGCTTGAGGACAGGGGACGGAACCGGGGAGCTGTTTTTT. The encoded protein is CASSLRTGDGTGELFF.

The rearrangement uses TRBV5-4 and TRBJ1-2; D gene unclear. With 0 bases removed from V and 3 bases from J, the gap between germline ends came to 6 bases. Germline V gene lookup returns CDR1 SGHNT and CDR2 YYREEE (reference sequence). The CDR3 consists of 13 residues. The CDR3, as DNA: TGTGCCAGCAGCTTGGTGGGAGACTATGGCTACACCTTC. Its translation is CASSLVGDYGYTF. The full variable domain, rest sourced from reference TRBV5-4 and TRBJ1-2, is ETGVTQSPTHLIKTRGQQVTLRCSSQSGHNTVSWYQQALGQGPQFIFQYYREEENGRGNFPPRFSGLQFPNYSSELNVNALELDDSALYLCASSLVGDYGYTFGSGTRLTVV.

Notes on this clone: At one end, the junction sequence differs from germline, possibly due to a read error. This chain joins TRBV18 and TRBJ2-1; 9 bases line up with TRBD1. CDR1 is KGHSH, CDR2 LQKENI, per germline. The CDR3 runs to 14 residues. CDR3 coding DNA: TGTGCCAGTTCACCCGGACAGGGGTACAATGAGCAGTTCTTC. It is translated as CASSPGQGYNEQFF.

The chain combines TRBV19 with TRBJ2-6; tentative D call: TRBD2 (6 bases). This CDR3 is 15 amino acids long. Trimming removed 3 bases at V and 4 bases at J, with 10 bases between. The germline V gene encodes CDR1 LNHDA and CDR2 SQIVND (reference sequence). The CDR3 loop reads CASSMGGTGANVLTF. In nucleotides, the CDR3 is TGTGCCAGTAGTATGGGCGGGACGGGGGCCAACGTCCTGACTTTC.

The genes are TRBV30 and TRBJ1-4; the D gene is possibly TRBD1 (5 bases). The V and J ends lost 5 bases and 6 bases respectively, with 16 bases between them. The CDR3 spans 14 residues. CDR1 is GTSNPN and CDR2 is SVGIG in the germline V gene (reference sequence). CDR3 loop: CAWARGLGDEKLFF. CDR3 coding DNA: TGTGCCTGGGCTCGGGGCCTCGGGGATGAAAAACTGTTTTTT.

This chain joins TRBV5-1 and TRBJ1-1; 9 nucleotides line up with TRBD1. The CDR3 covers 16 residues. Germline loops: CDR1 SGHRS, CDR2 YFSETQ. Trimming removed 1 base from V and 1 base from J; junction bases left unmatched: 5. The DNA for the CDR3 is TGCGCCAGCAGCTTGACAGGGGGCATTGGGAACACTGAAGCTTTCTTT. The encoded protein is CASSLTGGIGNTEAFF. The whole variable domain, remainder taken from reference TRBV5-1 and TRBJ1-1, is KAGVTQTPRYLIKTRGQQVTLSCSPISGHRSVSWYQQTPGQGLQFLFEYFSETQRNKGNFPGRFSGRQFSNSRSEMNVSTLELGDSALYLCASSLTGGIGNTEAFFGQGTRLTVV.

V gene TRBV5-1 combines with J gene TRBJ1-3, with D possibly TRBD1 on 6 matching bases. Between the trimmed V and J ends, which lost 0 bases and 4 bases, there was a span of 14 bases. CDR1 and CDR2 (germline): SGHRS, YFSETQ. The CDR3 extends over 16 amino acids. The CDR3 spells CASSLAAGDSGNTIYF. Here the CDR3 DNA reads TGCGCCAGCAGCTTGGCCGCAGGGGATTCGGGAAACACCATATATTTT.